This passage covers 2 T cell receptor beta chains from one sample sequenced in a study of identical twins. Using its own MiXCR run on the 5' RACE reads, TCRdb lists one record per CDR3 protein. This table has about 450,000 distinct CDR3 sequences, around 18% appearing once. The sequenced sample consisted of naive T cells sorted from blood. All receptors come from a man between 50 and 59 years old in good health.

This clonotype has more than one count but fewer than ten. The J gene is TRBJ2-1, the V gene TRBV27; 10 bases fit TRBD2. CDR1 MNHEY and CDR2 SMNVEV come from the germline V gene (reference sequence). Trimming at V came to 4 bases and at J to 11 bases, leaving 5 bases not matched to a gene. The CDR3 has 13 amino acids. The CDR3 DNA sequence: TGTGCCAGCAGTTCGACTAGCGGGCAGAAGCAGTTCTTC. This encodes CASSSTSGQKQFF.

Ten or more counts support this clonotype. The rearrangement links TRBV20-1 to TRBJ1-1; TRBD1 matches at 8 bases. V lost 5 bases and J lost 4; bases outside the gene matches: 12. The CDR3 is 15 amino acids. Germline V lookup: CDR1 DFQATT, CDR2 SNEGSKA (reference sequence). CDR3 DNA sequence: TGCAGTGCTCCGGACAGGGCCGGAGCAGCCACTGAAGCTTTCTTT. Its translation: CSAPDRAGAATEAFF.